This TCR beta chain was captured by sequencing in a study of cytomegalovirus exposure and HLA in healthy donors. Of note for this clone: The antigen remains undetermined.

Study results and limitations: Associated with cytomegalovirus, according to the listing, were 170 or so TCR beta chains. Per a prior analysis, the majority of TCR beta V segments were productive roughly 87% or roughly 30% of the time. Later examination showed HLA-associated TCR beta chains had greater clonal expansion than equally common others.

CDR1 and CDR2 (germline): SGHNT, YYREEE (reference sequence). V lost 3 bases and J lost 0, with 11 bases in between. There are 15 residues in the CDR3. PCR amplification relied on 60 Vbeta primers (plus 13 Jbeta primers). Sequenced by immunoSEQ multiplex PCR; TCRdb stores in-frame clones only, minus some. The sample includes 100,000 or so clones, 74% seen only once; the top ten take roughly 2.6%. V gene TRBV5-4 combines with J gene TRBJ2-3, with D possibly being TRBD1 (6 bases). This clonotype was sampled from a man between 50 and 59 years old in good health and CMV-seropositive. Source material: PBMCs. CDR3 loop: CASSSGTPSTDTQYF. The DNA for the CDR3 is TGTGCCAGCAGCTCAGGGACACCTAGCACAGATACGCAGTATTTT. Looking up the rest from reference TRBV5-4 and TRBJ2-3 gives the full variable domain: ETGVTQSPTHLIKTRGQQVTLRCSSQSGHNTVSWYQQALGQGPQFIFQYYREEENGRGNFPPRFSGLQFPNYSSELNVNALELDDSALYLCASSSGTPSTDTQYFGPGTRLTVL.